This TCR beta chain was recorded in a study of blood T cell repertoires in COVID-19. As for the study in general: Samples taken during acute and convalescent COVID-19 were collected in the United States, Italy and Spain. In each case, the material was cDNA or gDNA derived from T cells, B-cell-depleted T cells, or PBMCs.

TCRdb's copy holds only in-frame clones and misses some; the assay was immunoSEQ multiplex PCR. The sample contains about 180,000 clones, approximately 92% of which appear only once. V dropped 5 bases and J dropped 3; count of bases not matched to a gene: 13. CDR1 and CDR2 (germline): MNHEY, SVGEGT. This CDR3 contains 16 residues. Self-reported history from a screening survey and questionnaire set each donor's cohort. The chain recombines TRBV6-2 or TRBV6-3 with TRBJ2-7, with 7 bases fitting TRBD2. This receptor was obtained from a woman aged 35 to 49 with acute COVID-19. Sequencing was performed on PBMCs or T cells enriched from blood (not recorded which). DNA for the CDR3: TGTGCCAGCAGTCCAATACCTAGCGGAGCTCTCTACGAGCAGTACTTC. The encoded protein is CASSPIPSGALYEQYF.